These 20 T cell receptor beta chains came from one sample sequenced in a study of blood T cell repertoires in COVID-19. Sequenced by immunoSEQ multiplex PCR; TCRdb stores in-frame clones only, minus some. The sample lists approximately 250,000 clones, approximately 84% occurring once. What was sequenced was peripheral blood. These TCRs come from a human donor in a cohort sampled during active COVID-19.

This clone was observed once. The rearrangement links TRBV11-2 to TRBJ2-5; 9 bases fit TRBD1. This CDR3 comprises 15 residues. Germline trimming cut 4 bases from V and 4 bases from J; bases unmatched to any gene: 7. Looked up from germline, CDR1 is SGHAT and CDR2 is FQNNGV. CDR3 residues: CASSWGPGQGETQYF. The CDR3 DNA sequence: TGTGCCAGCAGCTGGGGCCCGGGACAGGGAGAGACCCAGTACTTC.

This chain links TRBV7-2 with TRBJ1-3; D is unresolved. From germline, CDR1 is SGHTA and CDR2 FQGNSA. The V end lost 1 base, the J end lost 7 bases, and 8 bases lay between the germline ends. The CDR3 loop spans 13 amino acids. The CDR3 here is CASSLGFGNTIYF. In nucleotides, the CDR3 is TGTGCCAGCAGCTTAGGGTTCGGGAACACCATATATTTT.

The chain employs TRBV6-6 and TRBJ1-1; maybe TRBD1 (5 bases). Trimming took off 5 bases at V and 7 bases at J, with 20 bases between the two ends. The CDR3 is 15 amino acids. The germline V gene encodes CDR1 MNHNY and CDR2 SVGAGI (reference sequence). In DNA, the CDR3 is TGTGCCAGCAGTAATACTCAGGGAGGGACGGGTGAAGCTTTCTTT. Translated: CASSNTQGGTGEAFF.

The rearrangement joins TRBV28 to TRBJ1-6; no definite D call. The germline CDR1 and CDR2 sequences are MDHEN and SYDVKM. The CDR3 covers 17 residues. The V gene lost 4 bases and the J gene lost 0 bases, with 13 bases spanning the gap. This CDR3 reads CASSSSARASYNSPLHF. The CDR3, as DNA: TGTGCCAGCAGTTCCTCTGCGCGGGCCTCCTATAATTCACCCCTCCACTTT.

V gene TRBV28 combines with J gene TRBJ1-1; 7 bases are a match to TRBD1. The CDR3 runs 15 residues. J lost 1 base, V lost 5 bases, and 7 bases had no gene match. Germline V gives CDR1 MDHEN, CDR2 SYDVKM. The CDR3 protein is CASSPPTGKNTEAFF. Written as DNA, the CDR3 is TGTGCCAGCAGTCCTCCGACAGGGAAGAACACTGAAGCTTTCTTT.

V usage is TRBV6-2 or TRBV6-3 and J usage is TRBJ2-7; 9 positions match TRBD1. Germline loops: CDR1 MNHEY, CDR2 SVGEGT. The CDR3 covers 17 residues. The V gene end was trimmed by 2 bases and the J gene end by 3 bases; junction bases not matched to a gene: 11. CDR3 protein: CASSYLTKGQGGYEQYF. The CDR3 region has the DNA TGTGCCAGCAGTTACCTAACGAAGGGACAGGGTGGCTACGAGCAGTACTTC.

On this clone: The same CDR3 also results from other DNA sequences found in this sample. CDR3 sequence reads: CASSYGTSGYNEQFF. CDR3 in DNA: TGTGCCAGCAGCTACGGGACTAGCGGTTACAATGAGCAGTTCTTC. V is TRBV3-1 (or the pseudogene TRBV3-2) and J is TRBJ2-1; 11 nucleotides line up with TRBD2. J gave up 4 bases and V 5 bases, and 4 bases lay outside the gene matches. CDR3 size: 15 residues. CDR1 is LGHDT, CDR2 YNNKEL, per germline (reference sequence).

This clone was observed at least ten times. The chain couples TRBV7-9 to TRBJ1-3; D is ambiguous. Germline V gives CDR1 SEHNR, CDR2 FQNEAQ (reference sequence). This CDR3 spans 14 amino acids. V dropped 8 bases and J dropped 0 bases, with 11 bases sitting between them. The CDR3 DNA follows: TGTGCCAGCCCGCTAGTGGGCTCTGGAAACACCATATATTTT. Translating gives CASPLVGSGNTIYF.

The chain recombines TRBV5-6 with TRBJ1-2; 10 bases map to TRBD1. V shed 3 bases and J 8 bases; nucleotides not matched to a gene: 10. In germline, CDR1 is SGHDT, CDR2 YYEEEE. This CDR3 contains 15 residues. The CDR3 DNA reads TGTGCCAGCAGCTGGGACAGGGGCCGGTATTCCGGCTACACCTTC. Protein: CASSWDRGRYSGYTF. The full variable domain, with the rest looked up from reference TRBV5-6 and TRBJ1-2, is DAGVTQSPTHLIKTRGQQVTLRCSPKSGHDTVSWYQQALGQGPQFIFQYYEEEERQRGNFPDRFSGHQFPNYSSELNVNALLLGDSALYLCASSWDRGRYSGYTFGSGTRLTVV.

The rearrangement joins TRBV2 to TRBJ2-2, with D maybe TRBD2 (5 bases). CDR1 is SNHLY and CDR2 is FYNNEI in the germline V gene. Trimming left V 2 bases short and J 6 bases short, with 16 bases between. The CDR3 spans 16 residues. The CDR3 loop reads CASSEMPGLASGELFF. Here the CDR3 DNA reads TGTGCCAGCAGTGAAATGCCGGGGTTAGCGTCCGGGGAGCTGTTTTTT.

V and J are TRBV18 and TRBJ1-1, with 9 bases matching TRBD1. Germline loops: CDR1 KGHSH, CDR2 LQKENI. Trimming cost V 4 bases and J 8 bases; bases outside gene matches: 11. The CDR3 is 15 residues long. CDR3 amino acids: CASSQPGQGHKEAFF. In DNA form, the CDR3 reads TGTGCCAGCTCACAACCGGGACAGGGTCACAAAGAAGCTTTCTTT.

This rearrangement joins TRBV2 to TRBJ1-2; the match to TRBD1 covers 7 bases. V lost 3 bases to trimming and J lost 3 bases; unmatched junction nucleotides: 1. The length of the CDR3 is 13 residues. The V gene's germline CDR1 is SNHLY and CDR2 FYNNEI. Written as DNA, the CDR3 is TGTGCCAGCAGTGAGGGACAGTACTATGGCTACACCTTC. Amino acids: CASSEGQYYGYTF.

Comment on this clone: One junction end disagrees with the germline gene, perhaps due to a read error. The gene calls are TRBV6-5 and TRBJ2-3, with TRBD2 identical over 9 bases. Looked up from germline, CDR1 is MNHEY and CDR2 is SVGAGI. CDR3 length equals 14 residues. CDR3 protein: CASSWRGGTDTQYF. CDR3 in DNA: TGTGCCAGCAGTTGGCGGGGGGGCACGGATACGCAGTATTTT.

The chain couples TRBV29-1 to TRBJ2-2; weak D call: TRBD1 (7 bases). The CDR3 contains 14 residues. Per the germline V gene, CDR1 is SQVTM and CDR2 is ANQGSEA. The V gene lost 7 bases and the J gene lost 2 bases, with 14 bases spanning the gap. The CDR3 DNA follows: TGCAGCGCTAGACAGGGAGGTAACACCGGGGAGCTGTTTTTT. Protein sequence: CSARQGGNTGELFF.

The CDR3 sequence: CASSLDWARDGYTF. CDR3 bases: TGCGCCAGCAGCTTGGATTGGGCCAGGGATGGCTACACCTTC. This sequence joins TRBV5-1 and TRBJ1-2, with a tentative D call TRBD1 (5 bases). Looked up from germline, CDR1 is SGHRS and CDR2 is YFSETQ. CDR3 length: 14 amino acids. Trimming took 0 bases from V and 6 from J, leaving 12 bases between them.

This chain uses TRBV6-6 with TRBJ2-5; the match to TRBD2 covers 9 bases. With 2 bases clipped from V and 4 bases from J, the junction kept 2 bases outside the gene matches. This CDR3 contains 14 residues. The germline gives CDR1 MNHNY, CDR2 SVGAGI (reference sequence). The CDR3 region has the DNA TGTGCCAGCAGTTACGGGCGGGGGGGAGAGACCCAGTACTTC. Protein product: CASSYGRGGETQYF.

The V call is TRBV11-3, the J call TRBJ2-1, with 7 bases that match TRBD2. Germline CDR1 reads SGHNT; CDR2 reads YENEEA. This CDR3 contains 17 residues. The ends lost 3 bases at V and 6 bases at J; junction bases unmatched: 14. The CDR3 reads CASSLGGSGTVRNEQFF. Written as DNA, the CDR3 is TGTGCCAGCAGCTTGGGGGGGTCCGGTACAGTCCGCAATGAGCAGTTCTTC. The full variable domain, its missing parts supplied by reference TRBV11-3 and TRBJ2-1, is EAGVVQSPRYKIIEKKQPVAFWCNPISGHNTLYWYLQNLGQGPELLIRYENEEAVDDSQLPKDRFSAERLKGVDSTLKIQPAELGDSAVYLCASSLGGSGTVRNEQFFGPGTRLTVL.

The chain recombines TRBV4-3 with TRBJ1-4; perhaps TRBD1 as D (6 bases). Deletions cut 1 base from V and 10 bases from J, with 16 bases between. The V gene's germline CDR1 is LGHNA and CDR2 YSLEER. The CDR3 loop spans 15 amino acids. CDR3 amino acids: CASSQGQGTRGKLFF. CDR3 sequence (DNA): TGCGCCAGCAGCCAAGGTCAAGGAACCAGGGGAAAACTGTTTTTT.

This clone was found once. The rearrangement links TRBV7-6 to TRBJ2-7, with 7 bases that match TRBD1. Germline CDR1 and CDR2: SGHVS and FNYEAQ. This CDR3 comprises 15 residues. V shed 4 bases, J shed 2 bases, and the junction held 8 bases outside the gene matches. This CDR3 is CASSSGQSSTYEQYF. The CDR3 DNA reads TGTGCCAGCAGCTCGGGACAGAGTTCAACCTACGAGCAGTACTTC. The whole variable domain, remainder taken from reference TRBV7-6 and TRBJ2-7, is GAGVSQSPRYKVTKRGQDVALRCDPISGHVSLYWYRQALGQGPEFLTYFNYEAQQDKSGLPNDRFSAERPEGSISTLTIQRTEQRDSAMYRCASSSGQSSTYEQYFGPGTRLTVT.

This chain joins TRBV5-1 and TRBJ2-2; tentative D call: TRBD1 (6 bases). Trimming removed 2 bases at V and 2 bases at J, with 16 bases between. Per the germline V gene, CDR1 is SGHRS and CDR2 is YFSETQ. This CDR3 is 17 amino acids long. The CDR3 is CASSFKPGTQNTGELFF. The CDR3 bases are TGCGCCAGCAGCTTTAAGCCCGGGACACAAAACACCGGGGAGCTGTTTTTT.